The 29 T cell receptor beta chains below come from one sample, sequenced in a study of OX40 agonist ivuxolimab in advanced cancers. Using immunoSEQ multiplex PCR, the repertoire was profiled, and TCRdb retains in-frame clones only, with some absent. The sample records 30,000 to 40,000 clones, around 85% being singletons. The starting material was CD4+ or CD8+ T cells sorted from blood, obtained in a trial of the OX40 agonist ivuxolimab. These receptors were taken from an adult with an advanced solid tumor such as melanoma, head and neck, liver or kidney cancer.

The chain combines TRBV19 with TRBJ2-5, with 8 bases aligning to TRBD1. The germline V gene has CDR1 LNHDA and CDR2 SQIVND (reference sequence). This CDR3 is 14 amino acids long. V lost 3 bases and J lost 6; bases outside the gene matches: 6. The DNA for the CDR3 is TGTGCCAGTAGTATCGGCAGGGGGCGGAAGACCCAGTACTTC. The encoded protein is CASSIGRGRKTQYF.

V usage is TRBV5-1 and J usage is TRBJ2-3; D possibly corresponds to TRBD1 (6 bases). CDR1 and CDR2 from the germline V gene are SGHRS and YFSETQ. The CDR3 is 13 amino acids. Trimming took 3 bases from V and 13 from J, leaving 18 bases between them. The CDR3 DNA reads TGCGCCAGCAGCTCCATGACAGGTCTGGCAAAGTATTTT. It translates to CASSSMTGLAKYF.

CDR3 DNA sequence: TGCGCCAGCAGCCATGATGACCGGGGCACTGAAGCTTTCTTT. Translating gives CASSHDDRGTEAFF. The V and J genes are TRBV4-1 and TRBJ1-1; D ambiguous. Germline V gene data show CDR1 as MGHRA and CDR2 as YSYEKL. V gave up 3 bases and J gave up 4 bases, with 12 bases separating them. The CDR3 runs 14 residues.

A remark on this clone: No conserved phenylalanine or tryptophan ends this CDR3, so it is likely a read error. As DNA, the CDR3 is TGCGCCAGCAGCTTATGGACAGGGAATTCACCCCTCCACCTT. Protein sequence: CASSLWTGNSPLHL. V usage is TRBV7-9 and J usage is TRBJ1-6, with 8 nucleotides matching TRBD1. The CDR3 has 14 amino acids. CDR1 and CDR2 from the germline V gene are SEHNR and FQNEAQ (reference sequence).

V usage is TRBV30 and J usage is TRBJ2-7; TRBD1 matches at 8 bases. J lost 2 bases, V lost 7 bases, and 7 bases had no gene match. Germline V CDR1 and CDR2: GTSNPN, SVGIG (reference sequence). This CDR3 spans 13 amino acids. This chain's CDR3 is CAFTDRVTYEQYF. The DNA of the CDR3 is TGTGCCTTTACGGACAGGGTAACCTACGAGCAGTACTTC.

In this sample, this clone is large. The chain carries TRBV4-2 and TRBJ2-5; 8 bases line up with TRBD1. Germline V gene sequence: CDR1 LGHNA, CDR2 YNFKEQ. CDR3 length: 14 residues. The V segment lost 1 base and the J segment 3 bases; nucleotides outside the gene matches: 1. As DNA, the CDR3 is TGTGCCAGCAGCCAAGGGACAGGGAAAGAGACCCAGTACTTC. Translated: CASSQGTGKETQYF.

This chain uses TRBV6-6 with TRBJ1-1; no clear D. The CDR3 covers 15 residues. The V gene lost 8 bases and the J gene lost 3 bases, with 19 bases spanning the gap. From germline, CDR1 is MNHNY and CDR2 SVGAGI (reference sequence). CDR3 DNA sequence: TGTGCCAGCGAACCCTTGGGTCAGTGGGACACTGAAGCTTTCTTT. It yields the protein CASEPLGQWDTEAFF.

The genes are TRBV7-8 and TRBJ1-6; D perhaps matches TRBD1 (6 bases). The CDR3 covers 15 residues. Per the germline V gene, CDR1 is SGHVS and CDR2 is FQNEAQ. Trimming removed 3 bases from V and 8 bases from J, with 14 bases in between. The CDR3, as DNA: TGTGCCAGCAGCTTCCGTGGACAGAGTGATTCACCCCTCCACTTT. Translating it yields CASSFRGQSDSPLHF.

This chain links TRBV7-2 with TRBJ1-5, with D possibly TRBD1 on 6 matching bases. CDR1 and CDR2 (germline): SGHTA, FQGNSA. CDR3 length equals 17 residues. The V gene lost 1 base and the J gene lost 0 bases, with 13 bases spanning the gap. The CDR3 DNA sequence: TGTGCCAGCAGCTTAGGGGGGGGGCTCCCTAGCAATCAGCCCCAGCATTTT. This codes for CASSLGGGLPSNQPQHF.

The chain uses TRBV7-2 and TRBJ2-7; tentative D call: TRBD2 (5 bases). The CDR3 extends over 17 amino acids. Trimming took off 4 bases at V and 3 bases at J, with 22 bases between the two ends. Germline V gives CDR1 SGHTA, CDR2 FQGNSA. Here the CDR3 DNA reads TGTGCCAGCAGCTCCTCTCCCGGGATCGTACCAAACTACGAGCAGTACTTC. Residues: CASSSSPGIVPNYEQYF.

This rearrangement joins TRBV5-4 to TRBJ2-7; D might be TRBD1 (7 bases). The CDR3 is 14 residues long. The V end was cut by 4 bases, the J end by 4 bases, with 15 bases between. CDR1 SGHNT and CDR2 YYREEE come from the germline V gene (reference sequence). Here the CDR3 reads CASSRQGGSYEQYF. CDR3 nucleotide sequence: TGTGCCAGCAGCCGACAGGGAGGTTCATACGAGCAGTACTTC.

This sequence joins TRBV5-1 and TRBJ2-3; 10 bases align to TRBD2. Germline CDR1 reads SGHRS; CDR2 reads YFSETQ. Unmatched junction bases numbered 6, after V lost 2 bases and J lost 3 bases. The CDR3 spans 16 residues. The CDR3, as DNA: TGCGCCAGCAGCTTAAGCGGGGGGGCCCTGACAGATACGCAGTATTTT. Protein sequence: CASSLSGGALTDTQYF.

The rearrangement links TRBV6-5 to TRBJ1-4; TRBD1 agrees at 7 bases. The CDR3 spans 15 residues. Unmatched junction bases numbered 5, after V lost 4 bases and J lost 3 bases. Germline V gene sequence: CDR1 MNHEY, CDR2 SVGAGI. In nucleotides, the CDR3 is TGTGCCAGCAGTTTCGACAGGGTAGCTAATGAAAAACTGTTTTTT. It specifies CASSFDRVANEKLFF.

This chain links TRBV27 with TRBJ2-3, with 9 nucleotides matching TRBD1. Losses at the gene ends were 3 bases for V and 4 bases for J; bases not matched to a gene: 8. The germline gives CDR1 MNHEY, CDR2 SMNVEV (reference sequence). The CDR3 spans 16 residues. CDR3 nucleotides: TGTGCCAGCAGTTTCGGGACAGGGCTACTAGCAGATACGCAGTATTTT. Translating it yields CASSFGTGLLADTQYF.

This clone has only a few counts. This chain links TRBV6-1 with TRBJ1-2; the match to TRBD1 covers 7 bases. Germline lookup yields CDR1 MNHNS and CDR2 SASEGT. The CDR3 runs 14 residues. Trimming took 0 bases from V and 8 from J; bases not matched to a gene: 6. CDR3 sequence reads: CASSEAAGGQGYTF. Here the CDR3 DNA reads TGTGCCAGCAGTGAAGCGGCAGGGGGTCAGGGCTACACCTTC.

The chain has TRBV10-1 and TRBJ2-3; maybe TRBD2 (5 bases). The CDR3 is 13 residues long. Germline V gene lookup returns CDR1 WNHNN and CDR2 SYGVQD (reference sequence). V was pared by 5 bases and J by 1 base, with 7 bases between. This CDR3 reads CASSRRGTDTQYF. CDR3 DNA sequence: TGCGCCAGCAGTCGGCGGGGCACAGATACGCAGTATTTT.

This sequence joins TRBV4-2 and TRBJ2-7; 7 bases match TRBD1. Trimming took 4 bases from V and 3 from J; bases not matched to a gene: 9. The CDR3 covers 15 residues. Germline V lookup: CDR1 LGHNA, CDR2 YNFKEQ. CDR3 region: CASSRTGTEFYEQYF. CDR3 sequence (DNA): TGTGCCAGCAGCCGTACCGGGACAGAGTTCTACGAGCAGTACTTC.

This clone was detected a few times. The CDR3 coding sequence is TGTGCCAGCAGCTTGGGACAGGCAAATTCACCCCTCCACTTT. Protein sequence: CASSLGQANSPLHF. The chain joins TRBV5-6 to TRBJ1-6, with a weak D call TRBD1 (6 bases). There are 14 residues in the CDR3. V dropped 0 bases and J dropped 7 bases, with 8 bases sitting between them. CDR1 and CDR2 from the germline V gene are SGHDT and YYEEEE.

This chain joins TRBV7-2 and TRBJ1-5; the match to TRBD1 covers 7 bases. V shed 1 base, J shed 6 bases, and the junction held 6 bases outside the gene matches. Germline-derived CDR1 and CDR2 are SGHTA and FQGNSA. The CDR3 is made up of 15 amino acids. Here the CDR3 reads CASSLEAGGSQPQHF. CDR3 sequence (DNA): TGTGCCAGCAGCTTAGAGGCAGGGGGGAGTCAGCCCCAGCATTTT.

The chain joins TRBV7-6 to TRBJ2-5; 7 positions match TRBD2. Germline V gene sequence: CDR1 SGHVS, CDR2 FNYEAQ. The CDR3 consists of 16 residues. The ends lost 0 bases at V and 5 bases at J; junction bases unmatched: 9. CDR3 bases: TGTGCCAGCAGCTTAGCATCTAGCGGAAAGGGGGAGACCCAGTACTTC. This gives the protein CASSLASSGKGETQYF.

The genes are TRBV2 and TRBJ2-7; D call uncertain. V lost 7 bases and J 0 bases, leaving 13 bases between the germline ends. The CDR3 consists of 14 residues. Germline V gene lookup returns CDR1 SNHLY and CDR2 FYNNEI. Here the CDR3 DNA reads TGTGCCAGCAACAAGTTCAGAGACTCCTACGAGCAGTACTTC. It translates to CASNKFRDSYEQYF.

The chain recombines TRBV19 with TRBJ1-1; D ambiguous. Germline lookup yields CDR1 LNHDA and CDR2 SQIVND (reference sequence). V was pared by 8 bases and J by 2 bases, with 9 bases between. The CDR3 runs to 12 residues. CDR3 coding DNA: TGTGCCAGTCGACCAGCCAACACTGAAGCTTTCTTT. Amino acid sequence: CASRPANTEAFF.

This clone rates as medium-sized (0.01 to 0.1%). The CDR3 nucleotides read TGCGCCAGCAGTGGTATGTGGGGCACTGAAGCTTTCTTT. This codes for CASSGMWGTEAFF. The chain carries TRBV10-1 and TRBJ1-1; D is undetermined. CDR3 length equals 13 residues. Trimming removed 4 bases from V and 4 bases from J, with 10 bases in between. Germline V lookup: CDR1 WNHNN, CDR2 SYGVQD (reference sequence).

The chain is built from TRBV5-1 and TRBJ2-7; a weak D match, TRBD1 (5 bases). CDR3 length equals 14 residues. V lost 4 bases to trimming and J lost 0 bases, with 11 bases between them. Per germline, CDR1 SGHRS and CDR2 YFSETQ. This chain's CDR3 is CASSQWGLSYEQYF. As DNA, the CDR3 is TGCGCCAGCAGCCAATGGGGCCTCTCCTACGAGCAGTACTTC.

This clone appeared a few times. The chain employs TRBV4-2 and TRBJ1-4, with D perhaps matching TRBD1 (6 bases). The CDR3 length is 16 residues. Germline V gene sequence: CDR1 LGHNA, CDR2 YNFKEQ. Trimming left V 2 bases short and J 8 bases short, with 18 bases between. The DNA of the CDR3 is TGTGCCAGCAGCCAACTAACCCAGGGGTCGGCGGAAAAACTGTTTTTT. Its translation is CASSQLTQGSAEKLFF.

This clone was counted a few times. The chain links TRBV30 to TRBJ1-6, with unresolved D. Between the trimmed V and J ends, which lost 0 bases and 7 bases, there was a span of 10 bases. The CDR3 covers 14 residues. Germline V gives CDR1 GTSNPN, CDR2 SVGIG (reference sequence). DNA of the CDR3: TGTGCCTGGAGTGTCGCAAAACAGAATTCACCCCTCCACTTT. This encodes CAWSVAKQNSPLHF. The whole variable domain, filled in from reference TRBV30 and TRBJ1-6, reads SQTIHQWPATLVQPVGSPLSLECTVEGTSNPNLYWYRQAAGRGLQLLFYSVGIGQISSEVPQNLSASRPQDRQFILSSKKLLLSDSGFYLCAWSVAKQNSPLHFGNGTRLTVT.

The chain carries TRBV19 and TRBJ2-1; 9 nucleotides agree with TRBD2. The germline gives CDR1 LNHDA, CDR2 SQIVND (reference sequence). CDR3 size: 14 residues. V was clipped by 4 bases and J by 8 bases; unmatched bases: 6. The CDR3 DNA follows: TGTGCCAGTAGTAGCAGCGGGGGGTCAGATGAGCAGTTCTTC. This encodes CASSSSGGSDEQFF.

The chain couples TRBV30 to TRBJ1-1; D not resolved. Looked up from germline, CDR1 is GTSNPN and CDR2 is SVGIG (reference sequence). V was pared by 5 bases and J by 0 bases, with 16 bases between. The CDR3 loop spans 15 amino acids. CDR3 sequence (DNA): TGTGCCTGGGACCCCGTCGGCAGCATGAACACTGAAGCTTTCTTT. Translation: CAWDPVGSMNTEAFF. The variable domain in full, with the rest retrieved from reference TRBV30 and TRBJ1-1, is SQTIHQWPATLVQPVGSPLSLECTVEGTSNPNLYWYRQAAGRGLQLLFYSVGIGQISSEVPQNLSASRPQDRQFILSSKKLLLSDSGFYLCAWDPVGSMNTEAFFGQGTRLTVV.

The CDR3 is CASSYRTGGNTIYF. CDR3 in DNA: TGTGCCAGCAGTTACAGGACAGGGGGAAACACCATATATTTT. The chain is built from TRBV6-5 and TRBJ1-3; 8 nucleotides match TRBD1. V lost 2 bases and J lost 4; bases outside the gene matches: 1. The CDR3 consists of 14 residues. Germline assignment: CDR1 MNHEY and CDR2 SVGAGI.